What follows are 27 T cell receptor beta chains derived from one specimen sequenced in a study of blood T cell repertoires in COVID-19. TCRdb's table, derived via immunoSEQ multiplex PCR, lists solely in-frame clones and lacks some. The sample consists of fewer than 100,000 clones, 87% of them appearing once. The specimen was peripheral blood. The receptors come from a man aged 65 to 79 with acute or convalescent COVID-19.

The gene calls are TRBV5-6 and TRBJ1-2; the D is unclear. This CDR3 region has 13 residues. Germline lookup yields CDR1 SGHDT and CDR2 YYEEEE. V lost 4 bases and J lost 4, with 11 bases in between. CDR3 in amino acids: CASSPVQAYGYTF. CDR3 nucleotide sequence: TGTGCCAGCAGCCCGGTCCAGGCCTATGGCTACACCTTC. The full variable domain, its missing parts supplied by reference TRBV5-6 and TRBJ1-2, is DAGVTQSPTHLIKTRGQQVTLRCSPKSGHDTVSWYQQALGQGPQFIFQYYEEEERQRGNFPDRFSGHQFPNYSSELNVNALLLGDSALYLCASSPVQAYGYTFGSGTRLTVV.

The chain uses TRBV2 and TRBJ1-2, with D possibly being TRBD1 (6 bases). This CDR3 spans 13 amino acids. V lost 7 bases and J 0 bases, leaving 9 bases between the germline ends. Germline CDR1 SNHLY, CDR2 FYNNEI. Written as DNA, the CDR3 is TGTGCCAGCAATAGGGACACTAACTATGGCTACACCTTC. It is translated as CASNRDTNYGYTF. Supplemented by reference TRBV2 and TRBJ1-2, the full variable domain reads EPEVTQTPSHQVTQMGQEVILRCVPISNHLYFYWYRQILGQKVEFLVSFYNNEISEKSEIFDDQFSVERPDGSNFTLKIRSTKLEDSAMYFCASNRDTNYGYTFGSGTRLTVV.

For the CDR3, the DNA is TGTGCCAGCAGTTACTCGAGAGACTCCTACGAGCAGTACGTC. This sequence encodes CASSYSRDSYEQYV. V usage is TRBV6-2 or TRBV6-3 and J usage is TRBJ2-7, with no clear D. The CDR3 runs 14 residues. Between the trimmed V and J ends, which lost 0 bases and 0 bases, there was a span of 6 bases. The germline V gene has CDR1 MNHEY and CDR2 SVGEGT.

DNA for the CDR3: TGTGCCAGCAGCGCAAACCCTGGCACTAATGAAAAACTGTTTTTT. Protein sequence: CASSANPGTNEKLFF. The chain uses TRBV9 and TRBJ1-4; D gene unclear. V was shortened by 3 bases and J by 2 bases, with 11 bases between the two germline ends. The CDR3 consists of 15 residues. CDR1 and CDR2 from the germline V gene are SGDLS and YYNGEE. The variable domain in full, completed from reference TRBV9 and TRBJ1-4, reads DSGVTQTPKHLITATGQRVTLRCSPRSGDLSVYWYQQSLDQGLQFLIQYYNGEERAKGNILERFSAQQFPDLHSELNLSSLELGDSALYFCASSANPGTNEKLFFGSGTQLSVL.

This chain links TRBV9 with TRBJ1-3; D is ambiguous. The CDR3 runs to 15 residues. The ends were cut back, 3 bases at V and 0 bases at J, with 10 bases in the middle. Germline CDR1 is SGDLS and CDR2 is YYNGEE. CDR3 nucleotide sequence: TGTGCCAGCAGCGCAGGAATGGACTCTGGAAACACCATATATTTT. Translating gives CASSAGMDSGNTIYF.

The chain couples TRBV4-2 to TRBJ2-3; 8 bases are a match to TRBD2. Germline lookup yields CDR1 LGHNA and CDR2 YNFKEQ. This CDR3 has 16 residues. Trimming cost V 1 base and J 2 bases; bases outside gene matches: 5. CDR3 DNA sequence: TGTGCCAGCAGCCAAGCTCTTAGCGGGGACACAGATACGCAGTATTTT. Translated: CASSQALSGDTDTQYF.

The chain links TRBV5-1 to TRBJ2-5; D is perhaps TRBD2 (7 bases). CDR3 length: 14 amino acids. Germline V lookup: CDR1 SGHRS, CDR2 YFSETQ. V was shortened by 4 bases and J by 4 bases, with 14 bases between the two germline ends. CDR3 sequence: CASSVGRGGETQYF. The CDR3 DNA is TGCGCCAGCAGCGTAGGAAGGGGGGGAGAGACCCAGTACTTC.

The gene calls are TRBV10-3 and TRBJ1-2, with no clear D. This CDR3 contains 15 residues. Germline CDR1 and CDR2: ENHRY and SYGVKD. V was trimmed by 0 bases and J by 3 bases, leaving 11 bases between them. The CDR3 DNA reads as TGTGCCATCAGTGAGTCGGACGGACTGGACTATGGCTACACCTTC. As protein: CAISESDGLDYGYTF.

The CDR3 here is CASSPDRSGYTF. The CDR3 coding sequence is TGTGCCAGCTCACCGGACAGATCAGGCTACACCTTC. V is TRBV18 and J is TRBJ1-2, with TRBD1 as a possible D gene (6 bases). Trimming removed 3 bases at V and 8 bases at J, with 10 bases between. The CDR3 has 12 amino acids. CDR1 and CDR2 (germline): KGHSH, LQKENI.

The chain carries TRBV6-6 and TRBJ1-3; tentative D call: TRBD1 (6 bases). In germline, CDR1 is MNHNY, CDR2 SVGAGI (reference sequence). With 4 bases removed from V and 3 bases from J, the gap between germline ends came to 10 bases. The CDR3 is 14 amino acids. The CDR3 nucleotides are TGTGCCAGCAGTTTGAGCAGGGGTGGAAACACCATATATTTT. This encodes CASSLSRGGNTIYF.

This sequence joins TRBV5-1 and TRBJ2-1; TRBD2 agrees at 9 bases. V was pared by 5 bases and J by 6 bases, with 9 bases of the junction left unmatched. This CDR3 spans 15 amino acids. Germline lookup yields CDR1 SGHRS and CDR2 YFSETQ. CDR3 amino acids: CASRADSGGGNEQFF. The CDR3 region has the DNA TGCGCCAGCAGAGCGGATAGCGGGGGCGGCAATGAGCAGTTCTTC. Full variable domain (missing parts from reference TRBV5-1 and TRBJ2-1): KAGVTQTPRYLIKTRGQQVTLSCSPISGHRSVSWYQQTPGQGLQFLFEYFSETQRNKGNFPGRFSGRQFSNSRSEMNVSTLELGDSALYLCASRADSGGGNEQFFGPGTRLTVL.

The chain couples TRBV3-1 (or the pseudogene TRBV3-2) to TRBJ1-2; 11 bases line up with TRBD1. The germline V gene encodes CDR1 LGHDT and CDR2 YNNKEL (reference sequence). Germline trimming cut 1 base from V and 8 bases from J; bases unmatched to any gene: 9. The CDR3 contains 16 residues. The CDR3 DNA is TGTGCCAGCAGCCAAGGGATAGGACAGGGGGCTCTCGGCTACACCTTC. This translates into CASSQGIGQGALGYTF.

The J gene is TRBJ1-1, the V gene TRBV6-5, with D maybe TRBD1 (6 bases). This CDR3 is 13 amino acids long. The V gene lost 6 bases and the J gene lost 8 bases, with 16 bases spanning the gap. Germline loops: CDR1 MNHEY, CDR2 SVGAGI. The CDR3 DNA is TGTGCCAGCAGGGCTCCAGGGGTCGTAGAAGCTTTCTTT. As protein: CASRAPGVVEAFF.

The CDR3 is CATSRGGGATNEKLFF. The CDR3 DNA reads as TGTGCCACCAGCAGAGGGGGGGGAGCAACTAATGAAAAACTGTTTTTT. The gene calls are TRBV15 and TRBJ1-4, with a possible D match to TRBD1 (5 bases). Per the germline V gene, CDR1 is LNHNV and CDR2 is YYDKDF (reference sequence). There are 16 residues in the CDR3. V was clipped by 1 base and J by 0 bases, with 9 bases between them. Using reference TRBV15 and TRBJ1-4 for the parts outside the CDR3, the full variable domain is DAMVIQNPRYQVTQFGKPVTLSCSQTLNHNVMYWYQQKSSQAPKLLFHYYDKDFNNEADTPDNFQSRRPNTSFCFLDIRSPGLGDTAMYLCATSRGGGATNEKLFFGSGTQLSVL.

The V call is TRBV28, the J call TRBJ2-1, with 8 bases that match TRBD1. The CDR3 spans 15 residues. V was pared by 3 bases and J by 2 bases, with 3 bases of the junction left unmatched. The germline V gene encodes CDR1 MDHEN and CDR2 SYDVKM. As DNA, the CDR3 is TGTGCCAGCAGTTTCAGACAGGGGCCCTACAATGAGCAGTTCTTC. Amino acids: CASSFRQGPYNEQFF.

The CDR3 sequence is CASSLTQGSSYNSPLHF. The CDR3 nucleotides read TGTGCCAGCAGTTTAACGCAGGGGAGCTCCTATAATTCACCCCTCCACTTT. The chain has TRBV28 and TRBJ1-6, with D possibly matching TRBD1 (6 bases). This CDR3 is 17 amino acids long. V was trimmed by 2 bases and J by 0 bases, leaving 11 bases between them. Germline CDR1 is MDHEN and CDR2 is SYDVKM.

This clone showed up just once. The CDR3 is CASSQVTGEETQYF. CDR3 nucleotides: TGTGCCAGCAGCCAAGTGACGGGGGAAGAGACCCAGTACTTC. The genes are TRBV3-1 (or the pseudogene TRBV3-2) and TRBJ2-5, with a weak D call TRBD2 (6 bases). Germline assignment: CDR1 LGHDT and CDR2 YNNKEL (reference sequence). Trimming stripped 1 base from V and 3 bases from J, with 9 bases between. The CDR3 runs 14 residues.

This rearrangement joins TRBV10-1 to TRBJ2-1, with TRBD2 as a possible D gene (6 bases). The V end lost 3 bases, the J end lost 15 bases, and 18 bases lay between the germline ends. The germline CDR1 and CDR2 sequences are WNHNN and SYGVQD (reference sequence). This CDR3 is 13 amino acids long. The CDR3 reads CASSDGTGSSRFF. Here the CDR3 DNA reads TGCGCCAGCAGTGATGGTACCGGGAGTTCGCGGTTCTTC.

The rearrangement links TRBV5-1 to TRBJ2-5; TRBD1 is a possible D gene (7 bases). The CDR3 contains 15 residues. Germline V gene data show CDR1 as SGHRS and CDR2 as YFSETQ. The V end lost 4 bases, the J end lost 5 bases, and 18 bases lay between the germline ends. CDR3 sequence reads: CASSQAGQRGETQYF. CDR3 DNA: TGCGCCAGCAGCCAGGCGGGACAGCGAGGGGAGACCCAGTACTTC. The full variable domain, in which reference TRBV5-1 and TRBJ2-5 provide the parts outside the CDR3, is KAGVTQTPRYLIKTRGQQVTLSCSPISGHRSVSWYQQTPGQGLQFLFEYFSETQRNKGNFPGRFSGRQFSNSRSEMNVSTLELGDSALYLCASSQAGQRGETQYFGPGTRLLVL.

This chain links TRBV6-2 or TRBV6-3 with TRBJ1-5, with TRBD1 as a possible D gene (6 bases). The CDR3 loop spans 18 amino acids. The germline V gene has CDR1 MNHEY and CDR2 SVGEGT. V was pared by 4 bases and J by 2 bases, with 21 bases between. As DNA, the CDR3 is TGTGCCAGCAGTTCGGACAGTCGAAGGATAGTTGGCAATCAGCCCCAGCATTTT. Residues: CASSSDSRRIVGNQPQHF.

The chain joins TRBV12-3 or TRBV12-4 to TRBJ1-1; a possible D gene is TRBD1 (6 bases). V gave up 5 bases and J gave up 3 bases, with 7 bases separating them. The length of the CDR3 is 12 residues. In nucleotides, the CDR3 is TGTGCCAGCAGTCGACAGGACACTGAAGCTTTCTTT. This translates into CASSRQDTEAFF.

CDR3 residues: CASSRTGGDGNTIYF. Written as DNA, the CDR3 is TGTGCCAGCAGTCGGACAGGGGGCGATGGAAACACCATATATTTT. The chain is built from TRBV6-5 and TRBJ1-3; 11 nucleotides match TRBD1. Per the germline V gene, CDR1 is MNHEY and CDR2 is SVGAGI. The V gene end was trimmed by 5 bases and the J gene end by 3 bases; junction bases not matched to a gene: 3. The CDR3 is 15 amino acids.

V gene TRBV4-1 combines with J gene TRBJ1-2; 8 nucleotides align to TRBD1. The CDR3 length is 14 residues. Trimming took 1 base from V and 8 from J; bases not matched to a gene: 6. Looked up from germline, CDR1 is MGHRA and CDR2 is YSYEKL. The DNA for the CDR3 is TGCGCCAGCAGCCAAGTGGCAGGGGGCGGGGGCTACACCTTC. It translates to CASSQVAGGGGYTF.

V gene TRBV18 combines with J gene TRBJ1-5; D uncertain. Germline CDR1 reads KGHSH; CDR2 reads LQKENI. Trimming took 3 bases from V and 4 from J, leaving 4 bases between them. The CDR3 loop spans 12 amino acids. CDR3 sequence: CASSPVNQPQHF. The CDR3 coding sequence is TGTGCCAGCTCACCCGTGAATCAGCCCCAGCATTTT.

The V and J genes are TRBV7-8 and TRBJ2-7, with 8 nucleotides matching TRBD1. The germline CDR1 and CDR2 sequences are SGHVS and FQNEAQ. This CDR3 spans 14 amino acids. Unmatched junction bases numbered 9, after V lost 4 bases and J lost 7 bases. The CDR3 sequence is CASSSLFDRGEQYF. In DNA, the CDR3 is TGTGCCAGCAGCTCATTATTCGACAGGGGAGAGCAGTACTTC.

The chain carries TRBV14 and TRBJ2-3; 9 nucleotides agree with TRBD2. From germline, CDR1 is SGHDN and CDR2 FVKESK. CDR3 length equals 15 residues. V was pared by 5 bases and J by 6 bases, with 9 bases of the junction left unmatched. This chain's CDR3 is CASSNLAGKRDTQYF. CDR3 DNA: TGTGCCAGCAGCAACCTAGCGGGGAAGCGGGATACGCAGTATTTT. Using reference TRBV14 and TRBJ2-3 for the parts outside the CDR3, the full variable domain is EAGVTQFPSHSVIEKGQTVTLRCDPISGHDNLYWYRRVMGKEIKFLLHFVKESKQDESGMPNNRFLAERTGGTYSTLKVQPAELEDSGVYFCASSNLAGKRDTQYFGPGTRLTVL.

V gene TRBV29-1 combines with J gene TRBJ1-1; TRBD1 matches at 9 bases. Trimming cost V 0 bases and J 11 bases; bases outside gene matches: 4. CDR1 and CDR2 from the germline V gene are SQVTM and ANQGSEA. The CDR3 has 12 residues. This CDR3 is CSVEEGQGSAFF. DNA for the CDR3: TGCAGCGTTGAAGAGGGACAGGGATCGGCTTTCTTT.